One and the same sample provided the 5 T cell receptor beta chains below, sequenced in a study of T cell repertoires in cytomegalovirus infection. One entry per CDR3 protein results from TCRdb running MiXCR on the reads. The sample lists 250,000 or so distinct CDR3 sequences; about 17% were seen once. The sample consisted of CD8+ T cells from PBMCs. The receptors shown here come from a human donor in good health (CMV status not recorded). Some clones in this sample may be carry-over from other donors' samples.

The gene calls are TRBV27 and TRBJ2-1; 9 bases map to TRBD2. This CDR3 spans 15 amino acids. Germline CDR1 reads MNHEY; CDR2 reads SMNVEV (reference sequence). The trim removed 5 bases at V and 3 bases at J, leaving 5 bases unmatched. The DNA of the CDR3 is TGTGCCAGCAGTGTAGCGGGGGAGCTCTACAATGAGCAGTTCTTC. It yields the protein CASSVAGELYNEQFF.

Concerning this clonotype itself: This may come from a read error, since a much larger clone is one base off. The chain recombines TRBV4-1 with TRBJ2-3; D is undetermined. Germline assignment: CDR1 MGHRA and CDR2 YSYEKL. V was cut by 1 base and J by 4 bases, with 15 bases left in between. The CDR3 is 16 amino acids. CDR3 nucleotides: TGCGCCAGCAGCCAAGGTATTAACACAGCTGCAGATACGCAGTATTTT. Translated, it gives CASSQGINTAADTQYF.

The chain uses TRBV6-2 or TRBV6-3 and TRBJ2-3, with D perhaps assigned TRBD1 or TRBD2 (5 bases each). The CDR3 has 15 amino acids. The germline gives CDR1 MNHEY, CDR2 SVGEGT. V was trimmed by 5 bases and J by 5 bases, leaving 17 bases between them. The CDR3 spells CASSVGDGAGDTQYF. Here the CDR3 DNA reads TGTGCCAGCAGTGTTGGTGATGGGGCGGGAGATACGCAGTATTTT.

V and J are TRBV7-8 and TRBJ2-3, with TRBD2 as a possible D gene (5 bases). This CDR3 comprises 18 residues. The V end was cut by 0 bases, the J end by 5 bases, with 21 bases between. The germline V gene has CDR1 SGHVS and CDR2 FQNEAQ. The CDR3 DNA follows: TGTGCCAGCAGCTTAGCGCTTACCGCGGGCCAGACCAGAGATACGCAGTATTTT. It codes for CASSLALTAGQTRDTQYF.

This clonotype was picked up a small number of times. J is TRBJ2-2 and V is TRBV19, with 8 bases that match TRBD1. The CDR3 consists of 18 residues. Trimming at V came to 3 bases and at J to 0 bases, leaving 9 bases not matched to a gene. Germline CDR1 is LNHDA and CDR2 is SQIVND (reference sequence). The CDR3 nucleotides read TGTGCCAGTAGTATCAGAGACTACAGGGGGACGAACACCGGGGAGCTGTTTTTT. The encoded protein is CASSIRDYRGTNTGELFF.